A selection of T cell receptor beta chains follows, all from one sample in a study of CD8 T cells in ankylosing spondylitis. TCRdb re-derived calls from the 5' RACE reads in MiXCR, one entry per CDR3 protein. The table has about 700,000 distinct CDR3 sequences, about 20% seen once. Sequencing was done on a sample of blood, either unsorted or a sorted T cell fraction (not recorded which). Receptor source: a male donor with ankylosing spondylitis. Both conserved end residues are part of each CDR3. The order of the fields is D gene, V gene, J gene, CDR3 length, clone size, CDR3 DNA, CDR3 protein. A D gene is named only where the DNA matches it firmly. Clone size appears in some rows only: once, few, many, or a class for an expanded clone.

D gene: -; V gene: TRBV28; J gene: TRBJ2-5; CDR3 length: 16; clone size: -; CDR3 DNA: TGTGCCAGCAGTTTAAAGGTTTGGGGTCCCGGAGAGACCCAGTACTTC; CDR3 protein: CASSLKVWGPGETQYF
D gene: TRBD1; V gene: TRBV4-1; J gene: TRBJ2-7; CDR3 length: 14; clone size: -; CDR3 DNA: TGCGCCAGCAGCCAACCGGACAGGTCCCTCGAGCAGTACTTC; CDR3 protein: CASSQPDRSLEQYF
D gene: TRBD1; V gene: TRBV28; J gene: TRBJ1-4; CDR3 length: 15; clone size: few; CDR3 DNA: TGTGCCAGCAGGCCCCCCGGGACAGGAGGCAGAAAACTGTTTTTT; CDR3 protein: CASRPPGTGGRKLFF
D gene: -; V gene: TRBV10-3; J gene: TRBJ1-4; CDR3 length: 11; clone size: -; CDR3 DNA: TGTGCCATCAGTGCTGGTGAAAAACTGTTTTTT; CDR3 protein: CAISAGEKLFF
D gene: -; V gene: TRBV7-2; J gene: TRBJ1-1; CDR3 length: 13; clone size: few; CDR3 DNA: TGTGCCAGCACCACCGTAGGGAACACTGAAGCTTTCTTT; CDR3 protein: CASTTVGNTEAFF
D gene: -; V gene: TRBV4-1; J gene: TRBJ2-5; CDR3 length: 15; clone size: few; CDR3 DNA: TGCGCCAGCAGCCAAGAGATTTGGGGTCAAGAGACCCAGTACTTC; CDR3 protein: CASSQEIWGQETQYF
D gene: -; V gene: TRBV20-1; J gene: TRBJ2-1; CDR3 length: 14; clone size: -; CDR3 DNA: TGCAGTGCTCCCAGGACTTTCTCCTCCAATGAGCAGTTCTTC; CDR3 protein: CSAPRTFSSNEQFF
D gene: TRBD2; V gene: TRBV29-1; J gene: TRBJ2-1; CDR3 length: 14; clone size: -; CDR3 DNA: TGCAGCGTTGAAGGTAGCGGGGGATACAATGAGCAGTTCTTC; CDR3 protein: CSVEGSGGYNEQFF
D gene: -; V gene: TRBV28; J gene: TRBJ2-2; CDR3 length: 12; clone size: -; CDR3 DNA: TGTGCCAGCAGCCAGAGTGCCGGGGAGCTGTTTTTT; CDR3 protein: CASSQSAGELFF
D gene: TRBD1; V gene: TRBV12-3/TRBV12-4; J gene: TRBJ2-5; CDR3 length: 15; clone size: -; CDR3 DNA: TGTGCCAGCAGTTTAAGTAGGGGGCCTTGGGAGACCCAGTACTTC; CDR3 protein: CASSLSRGPWETQYF
D gene: -; V gene: TRBV12-3/TRBV12-4; J gene: TRBJ2-2; CDR3 length: 16; clone size: few; CDR3 DNA: TGTGCCAGCAGTTTAAGGAGCGTTTCGAACACCGGGGAGCTGTTTTTT; CDR3 protein: CASSLRSVSNTGELFF
D gene: TRBD2; V gene: TRBV20-1; J gene: TRBJ2-3; CDR3 length: 15; clone size: -; CDR3 DNA: TGCAGTGCTAGAGATACAGCGGGAGTCCCAGATACGCAGTATTTT; CDR3 protein: CSARDTAGVPDTQYF
D gene: TRBD1; V gene: TRBV7-9; J gene: TRBJ2-7; CDR3 length: 15; clone size: -; CDR3 DNA: TGTGCCAGCAGCTTTCTCCGGGACAGCTCCTACGAGCAGTACTTC; CDR3 protein: CASSFLRDSSYEQYF
D gene: TRBD2; V gene: TRBV20-1; J gene: TRBJ2-2; CDR3 length: 15; clone size: -; CDR3 DNA: TGCAGTGCGATGACTAGCGGGCGGAACACCGGGGAGCTGTTTTTT; CDR3 protein: CSAMTSGRNTGELFF
D gene: TRBD1; V gene: TRBV7-9; J gene: TRBJ1-2; CDR3 length: 14; clone size: few; CDR3 DNA: TGTGCCAGCAGCTTAGAAGGGGGCGGCTATGGCTACACCTTC; CDR3 protein: CASSLEGGGYGYTF
D gene: -; V gene: TRBV6-1; J gene: TRBJ2-3; CDR3 length: 15; clone size: few; CDR3 DNA: TGTGCCAGCAGCCGGGGGTGGGGAGGAGCAGATACGCAGTATTTT; CDR3 protein: CASSRGWGGADTQYF
D gene: TRBD1; V gene: TRBV5-5; J gene: TRBJ2-5; CDR3 length: 16; clone size: -; CDR3 DNA: TGTGCCAGCAGCACCGGACAGGGAGGAGGCCAAGAGACCCAGTACTTC; CDR3 protein: CASSTGQGGGQETQYF
D gene: -; V gene: TRBV15; J gene: TRBJ2-1; CDR3 length: 16; clone size: -; CDR3 DNA: TGTGCCACCAGCAGAGATTATGGTCTCTCCTACAATGAGCAGTTCTTC; CDR3 protein: CATSRDYGLSYNEQFF
D gene: TRBD1; V gene: TRBV6-5; J gene: TRBJ1-3; CDR3 length: 14; clone size: many; CDR3 DNA: TGTGCCAGCTCATACAGGGGAAGTGGAAACACCATATATTTT; CDR3 protein: CASSYRGSGNTIYF
D gene: -; V gene: TRBV11-2; J gene: TRBJ2-3; CDR3 length: 16; clone size: few; CDR3 DNA: TGTGCCAGCAGCTTCCCCAAAGAAGGATATGGAGATACGCAGTATTTT; CDR3 protein: CASSFPKEGYGDTQYF
D gene: -; V gene: TRBV6-5; J gene: TRBJ1-1; CDR3 length: 15; clone size: few; CDR3 DNA: TGTGCCAGCAGTTATAAAGAGGGGGGGCCGAGCGAAGCTTTCTTT; CDR3 protein: CASSYKEGGPSEAFF
D gene: -; V gene: TRBV7-2; J gene: TRBJ2-1; CDR3 length: 14; clone size: -; CDR3 DNA: TGTGCCAGCAGCTTAGCGGGGCGGGAACCTGAGCAGTTCTTC; CDR3 protein: CASSLAGREPEQFF
D gene: -; V gene: TRBV24-1; J gene: TRBJ2-1; CDR3 length: 15; clone size: many; CDR3 DNA: TGTGCCACCAGTGGGGGTGCGGGGGCCCAGAATGAGCAGTTCTTC; CDR3 protein: CATSGGAGAQNEQFF
D gene: -; V gene: TRBV11-1; J gene: TRBJ1-5; CDR3 length: 18; clone size: -; CDR3 DNA: TGTGCCAGCAGCCCCGAGAGGGAGACACCCACAAGCAATCAGCCCCAGCATTTT; CDR3 protein: CASSPERETPTSNQPQHF
D gene: TRBD2; V gene: TRBV4-1; J gene: TRBJ2-1; CDR3 length: 14; clone size: many; CDR3 DNA: TGCGCCAGCAGCAGACTAGCGGGGGACAATGAGCAGTTCTTC; CDR3 protein: CASSRLAGDNEQFF
D gene: -; V gene: TRBV6-1; J gene: TRBJ1-2; CDR3 length: 12; clone size: few; CDR3 DNA: TGTGCCAGCAGTGAAGCGGGGATCGGCTACACCTTC; CDR3 protein: CASSEAGIGYTF
D gene: -; V gene: TRBV7-2; J gene: TRBJ1-1; CDR3 length: 17; clone size: few; CDR3 DNA: TGTGCCAGCAGCTCGGCGGGGGGGAGCATCCGAAACACTGAAGCTTTCTTT; CDR3 protein: CASSSAGGSIRNTEAFF
D gene: TRBD1; V gene: TRBV3-1; J gene: TRBJ2-7; CDR3 length: 14; clone size: few; CDR3 DNA: TGTGCCAGCAGCCGAGGACAGGGAGGATACGAGCAGTACTTC; CDR3 protein: CASSRGQGGYEQYF
D gene: -; V gene: TRBV12-3/TRBV12-4; J gene: TRBJ2-7; CDR3 length: 15; clone size: many; CDR3 DNA: TGTGCCAGCAGTTTAGGCCAACCAAGCTCCTACGAGCAGTACTTC; CDR3 protein: CASSLGQPSSYEQYF
D gene: -; V gene: TRBV9; J gene: TRBJ1-1; CDR3 length: 14; clone size: -; CDR3 DNA: TGTGCCAGCAGCCCCGGCCCAGGGGACACTGAAGCTTTCTTT; CDR3 protein: CASSPGPGDTEAFF
D gene: TRBD2; V gene: TRBV7-9; J gene: TRBJ2-1; CDR3 length: 15; clone size: few; CDR3 DNA: TGTGCCAGCAGCCCGATGGGGGCTAGCGGGAGAGAGCAGTTCTTC; CDR3 protein: CASSPMGASGREQFF
D gene: TRBD1; V gene: TRBV7-9; J gene: TRBJ2-4; CDR3 length: 14; clone size: -; CDR3 DNA: TGTGCCAGCAGCTTGGACAGGGGTGAAAACATTCAGTACTTC; CDR3 protein: CASSLDRGENIQYF
D gene: -; V gene: TRBV5-1; J gene: TRBJ2-2; CDR3 length: 14; clone size: -; CDR3 DNA: TGCGCCAGCAGCGCCTCAGGGGTAACCGGGGAGCTGTTTTTT; CDR3 protein: CASSASGVTGELFF
D gene: TRBD1; V gene: TRBV4-3; J gene: TRBJ1-2; CDR3 length: 15; clone size: -; CDR3 DNA: TGCGCCAGCAGCCAAGATCGAGGGGGCGCGGATGGCTACACCTTC; CDR3 protein: CASSQDRGGADGYTF
D gene: -; V gene: TRBV6-1; J gene: TRBJ1-1; CDR3 length: 13; clone size: -; CDR3 DNA: TGTGCCAGCACCGCTCAGGGGATACCTGAAGCTTTCTTT; CDR3 protein: CASTAQGIPEAFF
D gene: TRBD1; V gene: TRBV12-3/TRBV12-4; J gene: TRBJ1-1; CDR3 length: 17; clone size: -; CDR3 DNA: TGTACCATCAGTTTCAGGGGGTTTGGGGCCATGAACACTGAAGCTTTCTTT; CDR3 protein: CTISFRGFGAMNTEAFF
D gene: TRBD2; V gene: TRBV10-3; J gene: TRBJ2-3; CDR3 length: 15; clone size: -; CDR3 DNA: TGTGCCATCAGTGATAGCGGGGTATCCACAGATACGCAGTATTTT; CDR3 protein: CAISDSGVSTDTQYF
D gene: -; V gene: TRBV5-5; J gene: TRBJ1-1; CDR3 length: 17; clone size: -; CDR3 DNA: TGTGCCAGCAGCCCGATCGGTCCAACAGGGAGGAACACTGAAGCTTTCTTT; CDR3 protein: CASSPIGPTGRNTEAFF
D gene: -; V gene: TRBV15; J gene: TRBJ2-1; CDR3 length: 14; clone size: few; CDR3 DNA: TGTGCCACCAGCTGGGACCCCGGGTCGGATGAGCAGTTCTTC; CDR3 protein: CATSWDPGSDEQFF
D gene: TRBD1; V gene: TRBV12-3/TRBV12-4; J gene: TRBJ1-1; CDR3 length: 15; clone size: few; CDR3 DNA: TGTGCCAGCAGTTTTCGGACAGGGGCTGGGACTGAAGCTTTCTTT; CDR3 protein: CASSFRTGAGTEAFF
D gene: TRBD1; V gene: TRBV3-1; J gene: TRBJ1-3; CDR3 length: 15; clone size: few; CDR3 DNA: TGTGCCAGCAGCCTGGACAGGGGGCCTGGAAACACCATATATTTT; CDR3 protein: CASSLDRGPGNTIYF
D gene: -; V gene: TRBV27; J gene: TRBJ2-7; CDR3 length: 13; clone size: -; CDR3 DNA: TGTGCCAGCAGTTTATTTGGGTCCTACGAGCAGTACTTC; CDR3 protein: CASSLFGSYEQYF
D gene: TRBD1; V gene: TRBV30; J gene: TRBJ2-7; CDR3 length: 13; clone size: few; CDR3 DNA: TGTGCCTGGGGGACAGGGCACGGGAACGAGCAGTACTTC; CDR3 protein: CAWGTGHGNEQYF
D gene: -; V gene: TRBV5-1; J gene: TRBJ1-2; CDR3 length: 14; clone size: few; CDR3 DNA: TGCGCCAGCAGCTTGCGCGGGCAGGGAGTTGGCTACACCTTC; CDR3 protein: CASSLRGQGVGYTF
D gene: TRBD2; V gene: TRBV20-1; J gene: TRBJ2-5; CDR3 length: 15; clone size: -; CDR3 DNA: TGCAGTGCTACTTTTAGCGGGGGGCTTCAAGAGACCCAGTACTTC; CDR3 protein: CSATFSGGLQETQYF
D gene: TRBD2; V gene: TRBV7-2; J gene: TRBJ2-1; CDR3 length: 12; clone size: -; CDR3 DNA: TGTGCCAGCAGCTCTCCGGGGGGGTCGAAGTTCTTC; CDR3 protein: CASSSPGGSKFF
D gene: -; V gene: TRBV20-1; J gene: TRBJ1-5; CDR3 length: 13; clone size: -; CDR3 DNA: TGCAGTGCCCCTGATTGGCCAAATCAGCCCCAGCATTTT; CDR3 protein: CSAPDWPNQPQHF
D gene: TRBD2; V gene: TRBV2; J gene: TRBJ2-3; CDR3 length: 18; clone size: -; CDR3 DNA: TGTGCCAGCAGCCCCCTACGAAAGACTAGCGGTAGCACAGATACGCAGTATTTT; CDR3 protein: CASSPLRKTSGSTDTQYF
D gene: TRBD1; V gene: TRBV28; J gene: TRBJ2-7; CDR3 length: 15; clone size: -; CDR3 DNA: TGTGCCAGCAGGCGACCCGGGACAGGTTCCTACGAGCAGTACTTC; CDR3 protein: CASRRPGTGSYEQYF
D gene: -; V gene: TRBV2; J gene: TRBJ2-3; CDR3 length: 17; clone size: -; CDR3 DNA: TGTGCCAGCAGAGCCCCCTTGGGGCGGGACCTCACAGATACGCAGTATTTT; CDR3 protein: CASRAPLGRDLTDTQYF
D gene: -; V gene: TRBV2; J gene: TRBJ1-1; CDR3 length: 14; clone size: few; CDR3 DNA: TGTGCCAGCAGTGAATTGGGTGGGGACACTGAAGCTTTCTTT; CDR3 protein: CASSELGGDTEAFF